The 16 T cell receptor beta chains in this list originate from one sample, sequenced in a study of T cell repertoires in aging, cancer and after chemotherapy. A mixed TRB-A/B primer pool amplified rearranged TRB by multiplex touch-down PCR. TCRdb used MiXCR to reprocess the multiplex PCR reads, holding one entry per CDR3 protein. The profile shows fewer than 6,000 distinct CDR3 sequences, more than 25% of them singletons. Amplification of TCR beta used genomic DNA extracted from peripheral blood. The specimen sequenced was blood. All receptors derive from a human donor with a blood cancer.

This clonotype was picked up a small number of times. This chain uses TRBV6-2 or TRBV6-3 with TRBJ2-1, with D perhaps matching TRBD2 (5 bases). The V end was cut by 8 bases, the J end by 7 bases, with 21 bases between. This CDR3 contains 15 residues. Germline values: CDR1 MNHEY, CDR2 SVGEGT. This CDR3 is CASLSLEVKKNEQFF. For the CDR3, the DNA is TGTGCCAGCCTCTCCCTGGAGGTTAAGAAGAATGAGCAGTTCTTC.

CDR3 bases: TGTGCCAGCTCACCAGCGGGTGGAAAGCAGCCCCAGCATTTT. Its translation: CASSPAGGKQPQHF. The chain couples TRBV18 to TRBJ1-5, with D uncertain. The germline V and J ends were trimmed by 2 bases and 7 bases, with 12 bases remaining between them. CDR1 and CDR2 from the germline V gene are KGHSH and LQKENI. The CDR3 length is 14 residues.

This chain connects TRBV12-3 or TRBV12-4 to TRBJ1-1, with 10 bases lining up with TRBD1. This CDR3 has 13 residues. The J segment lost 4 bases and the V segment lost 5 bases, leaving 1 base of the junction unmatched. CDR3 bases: TGTGCCAGCAGTCGGACAGGGGGCACTGAAGCTTTCTTT. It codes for CASSRTGGTEAFF.

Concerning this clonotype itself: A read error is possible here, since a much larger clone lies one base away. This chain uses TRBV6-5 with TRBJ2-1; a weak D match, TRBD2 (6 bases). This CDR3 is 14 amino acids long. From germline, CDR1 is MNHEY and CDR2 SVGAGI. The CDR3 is CASRGEAGLHEQIF. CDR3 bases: TGTGCCAGCAGGGGGGAGGCAGGGCTCCATGAGCAGATCTTC.

CDR3 in amino acids: CASSRTLSGAPSGANVLTF. In DNA form, the CDR3 reads TGTGCCAGCAGTAGGACATTATCGGGGGCCCCCTCTGGGGCCAACGTCCTGACTTTC. The rearrangement joins TRBV6-5 to TRBJ2-6; D possibly matches TRBD1 or TRBD2 (6 bases each). Germline CDR1 and CDR2: MNHEY and SVGAGI. Trimming removed 5 bases at V and 0 bases at J, with 20 bases between. This CDR3 region has 19 residues.

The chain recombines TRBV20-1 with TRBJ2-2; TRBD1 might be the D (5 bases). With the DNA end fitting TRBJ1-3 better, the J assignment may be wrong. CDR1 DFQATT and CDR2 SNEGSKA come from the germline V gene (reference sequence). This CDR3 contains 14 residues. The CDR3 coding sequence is TGCAGTGCTCCGACGGGGGGGTCTGGAAACACCATATATTTT. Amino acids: CSAPTGGSGNTIYF.

The CDR3 sequence: CSARGYSGASSYNSPLHF. The CDR3 nucleotides read TGCAGTGCTAGAGGGTACTCAGGGGCTAGCTCCTATAATTCACCCCTCCACTTT. The chain couples TRBV20-1 to TRBJ1-6, with D possibly being TRBD1 (6 bases). Trimming took 1 base from V and 0 from J, leaving 16 bases between them. The germline V gene has CDR1 DFQATT and CDR2 SNEGSKA (reference sequence). CDR3 length equals 18 residues.

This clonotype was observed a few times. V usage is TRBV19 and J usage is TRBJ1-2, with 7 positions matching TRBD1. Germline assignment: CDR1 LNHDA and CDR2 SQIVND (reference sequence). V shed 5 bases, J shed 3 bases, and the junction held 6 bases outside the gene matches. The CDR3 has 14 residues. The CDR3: CASSLGGADYGYTF. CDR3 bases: TGTGCCAGTAGTTTAGGGGGCGCGGACTATGGCTACACCTTC.

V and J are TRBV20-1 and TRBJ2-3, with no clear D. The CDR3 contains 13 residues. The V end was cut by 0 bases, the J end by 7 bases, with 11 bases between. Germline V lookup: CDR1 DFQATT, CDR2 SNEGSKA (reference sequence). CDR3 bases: TGCAGTGCTAGAGACACAGACTTTAATACGCAGTATTTT. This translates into CSARDTDFNTQYF.

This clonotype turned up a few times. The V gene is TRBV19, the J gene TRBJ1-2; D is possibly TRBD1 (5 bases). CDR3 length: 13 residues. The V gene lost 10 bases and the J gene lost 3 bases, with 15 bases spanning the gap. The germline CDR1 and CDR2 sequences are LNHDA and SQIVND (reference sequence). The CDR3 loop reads CATLDIRHYGYTF. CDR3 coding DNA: TGTGCCACCCTGGACATAAGACACTATGGCTACACCTTC.

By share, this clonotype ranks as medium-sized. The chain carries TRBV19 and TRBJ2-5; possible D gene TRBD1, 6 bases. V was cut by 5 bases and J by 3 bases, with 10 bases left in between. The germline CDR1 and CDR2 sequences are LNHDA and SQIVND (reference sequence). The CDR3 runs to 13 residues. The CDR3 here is CASSSDSKETQYF. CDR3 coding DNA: TGTGCCAGTAGTTCGGACAGCAAAGAGACCCAGTACTTC.

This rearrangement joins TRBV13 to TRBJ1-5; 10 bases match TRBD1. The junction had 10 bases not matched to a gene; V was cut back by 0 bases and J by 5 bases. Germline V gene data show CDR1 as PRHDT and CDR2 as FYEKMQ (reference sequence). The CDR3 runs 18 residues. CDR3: CASSLGRTGGMPYQPQHF. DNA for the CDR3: TGTGCCAGCAGCTTAGGTAGGACAGGGGGGATGCCGTATCAGCCCCAGCATTTT.

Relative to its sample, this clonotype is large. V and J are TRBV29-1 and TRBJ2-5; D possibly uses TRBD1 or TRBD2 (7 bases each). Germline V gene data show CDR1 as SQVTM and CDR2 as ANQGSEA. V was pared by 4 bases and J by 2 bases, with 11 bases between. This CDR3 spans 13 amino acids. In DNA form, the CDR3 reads TGCAGCGTTGGGGGGGGACAGCAAGAGACCCAGTACTTC. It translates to CSVGGGQQETQYF.

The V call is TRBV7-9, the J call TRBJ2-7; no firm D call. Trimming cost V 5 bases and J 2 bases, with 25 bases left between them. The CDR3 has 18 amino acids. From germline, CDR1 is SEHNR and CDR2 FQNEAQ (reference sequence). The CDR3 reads CASSRGSVGVGRTYEQYF. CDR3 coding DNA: TGTGCCAGCAGCCGTGGATCTGTCGGTGTAGGGCGGACCTACGAGCAGTACTTC.

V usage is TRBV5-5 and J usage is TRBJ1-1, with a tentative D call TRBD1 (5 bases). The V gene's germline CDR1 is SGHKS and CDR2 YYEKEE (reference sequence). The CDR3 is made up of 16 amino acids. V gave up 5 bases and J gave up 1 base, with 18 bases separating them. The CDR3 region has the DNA TGTGCCAGCAGTGAAGAGGGGAGTTACAGGAACACTGAAGCTTTCTTT. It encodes CASSEEGSYRNTEAFF. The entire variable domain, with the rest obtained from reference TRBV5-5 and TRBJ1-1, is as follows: DAGVTQSPTHLIKTRGQQVTLRCSPISGHKSVSWYQQVLGQGPQFIFQYYEKEERGRGNFPDRFSARQFPNYSSELNVNALLLGDSALYLCASSEEGSYRNTEAFFGQGTRLTVV.

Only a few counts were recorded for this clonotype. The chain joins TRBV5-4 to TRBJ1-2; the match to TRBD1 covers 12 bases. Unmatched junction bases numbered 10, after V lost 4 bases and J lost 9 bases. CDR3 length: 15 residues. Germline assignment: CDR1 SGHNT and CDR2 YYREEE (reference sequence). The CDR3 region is CASSKGTGGRGSYTF. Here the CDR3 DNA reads TGTGCCAGCAGCAAGGGGACAGGGGGCAGGGGTAGCTACACCTTC. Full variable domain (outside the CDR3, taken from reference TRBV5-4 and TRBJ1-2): ETGVTQSPTHLIKTRGQQVTLRCSSQSGHNTVSWYQQALGQGPQFIFQYYREEENGRGNFPPRFSGLQFPNYSSELNVNALELDDSALYLCASSKGTGGRGSYTFGSGTRLTVV.